This entry lists 21 T cell receptor beta chains sequenced from one sample in a study of cytomegalovirus exposure and HLA in healthy donors. PCR amplification relied on 60 Vbeta primers (plus 13 Jbeta primers). TCRdb keeps only in-frame clones here, not all; method: immunoSEQ multiplex PCR. Of 50,000 or so clones in the sample, roughly 53% are singletons; the top ten hold about an eighth. Material for sequencing was PBMCs. Every receptor here comes from a human donor in good health.

This clone was detected only a few times. The J gene is TRBJ1-1, the V gene TRBV11-2; no clear D gene. V lost 4 bases to trimming and J lost 7 bases, with 10 bases between them. CDR1 is SGHAT and CDR2 is FQNNGV in the germline V gene. The CDR3 consists of 12 residues. The CDR3: CASSWEFGEAFF. In DNA, the CDR3 is TGTGCCAGCAGCTGGGAGTTTGGTGAAGCTTTCTTT.

The chain links TRBV6-5 to TRBJ1-4; 9 bases line up with TRBD1. V gave up 6 bases and J gave up 8 bases; unmatched junction bases: 10. This CDR3 has 15 amino acids. Germline lookup yields CDR1 MNHEY and CDR2 SVGAGI. The CDR3 DNA is TGTGCCAGCAGCTCCCGGACAGGGGTAGTAGAAAAACTGTTTTTT. This sequence encodes CASSSRTGVVEKLFF.

Only a few counts were recorded for this clone. The chain is built from TRBV9 and TRBJ1-2; no clear D. CDR3 length: 13 amino acids. The germline CDR1 and CDR2 sequences are SGDLS and YYNGEE. V was clipped by 0 bases and J by 7 bases, with 10 bases between them. CDR3 nucleotides: TGTGCCAGCAGCGTAGAGCCTGAGGGTGGCTACACCTTC. Amino acids: CASSVEPEGGYTF. The whole variable domain, filled in from reference TRBV9 and TRBJ1-2, reads DSGVTQTPKHLITATGQRVTLRCSPRSGDLSVYWYQQSLDQGLQFLIQYYNGEERAKGNILERFSAQQFPDLHSELNLSSLELGDSALYFCASSVEPEGGYTFGSGTRLTVV.

This clone has just a few counts. The rearrangement links TRBV19 to TRBJ1-4; tentatively, D is TRBD1 (5 bases). The CDR3 loop spans 15 amino acids. V was trimmed by 4 bases and J by 8 bases, leaving 17 bases between them. Germline loops: CDR1 LNHDA, CDR2 SQIVND (reference sequence). DNA for the CDR3: TGTGCCAGTAGTAGTCTGTCTGGAGGGGTAGAAAAACTGTTTTTT. Translating it yields CASSSLSGGVEKLFF.

By share, this clone counts as medium-sized. Distinct nucleotide sequences in the sample also encode this CDR3. CDR3 in amino acids: CASNKQGSTEAFF. The DNA of the CDR3 is TGTGCCAGCAACAAACAGGGGAGTACTGAAGCTTTCTTT. V and J are TRBV6-1 and TRBJ1-1; TRBD1 aligns across 7 bases. This CDR3 contains 13 residues. V shed 7 bases, J shed 5 bases, and the junction held 7 bases outside the gene matches. Germline loops: CDR1 MNHNS, CDR2 SASEGT.

The V gene is TRBV10-3, the J gene TRBJ2-1, with 9 bases lining up with TRBD2. Germline loops: CDR1 ENHRY, CDR2 SYGVKD. V was pared by 4 bases and J by 4 bases, with 2 bases of the junction left unmatched. CDR3 length: 14 amino acids. CDR3: CAISGTSEYNEQFF. The CDR3 DNA is TGTGCCATCAGTGGGACTAGCGAATACAATGAGCAGTTCTTC.

The chain has TRBV2 and TRBJ2-7; 10 bases line up with TRBD2. CDR3 length: 14 residues. The ends lost 3 bases at V and 9 bases at J; junction bases unmatched: 8. The germline CDR1 and CDR2 sequences are SNHLY and FYNNEI. Here the CDR3 DNA reads TGTGCCAGCAGTGATCAAGCGGGGGGGCCCCGGCAGTACTTC. It yields the protein CASSDQAGGPRQYF.

This clone was counted a few times. The CDR3 coding sequence is TGCGCCAGCAGCCAAGATCTTGCGGGCTTTGGCAATCAGCCCCAGCATTTT. Its protein is CASSQDLAGFGNQPQHF. The rearrangement links TRBV4-3 to TRBJ1-5, with unresolved D. Germline CDR1 is LGHNA and CDR2 is YSLEER. The CDR3 consists of 17 residues. V lost 0 bases to trimming and J lost 2 bases, with 14 bases between them.

This clone was counted only a few times. The V gene is TRBV19, the J gene TRBJ1-2; 7 positions agree with TRBD1. CDR1 is LNHDA and CDR2 is SQIVND in the germline V gene (reference sequence). The CDR3 runs 16 residues. The ends lost 5 bases at V and 4 bases at J; junction bases unmatched: 13. The DNA for the CDR3 is TGTGCCAGTAGTGGGCCGGAGGGGGCCTTGGGCTATGGCTACACCTTC. Protein sequence: CASSGPEGALGYGYTF.

The CDR3 loop reads CASSSRTGGRLYNEQFF. The CDR3 DNA follows: TGTGCCAGCAGCTCAAGGACAGGGGGCCGGTTATACAATGAGCAGTTCTTC. V gene TRBV9 combines with J gene TRBJ2-1; 11 nucleotides match TRBD1. The germline V gene has CDR1 SGDLS and CDR2 YYNGEE. The CDR3 runs 17 residues. With 4 bases clipped from V and 4 bases from J, the junction kept 10 bases outside the gene matches.

The rearrangement uses TRBV5-1 and TRBJ2-7, with a possible D match to TRBD1 (5 bases). Trimming removed 2 bases at V and 3 bases at J, with 15 bases between. Germline V lookup: CDR1 SGHRS, CDR2 YFSETQ. The CDR3 is made up of 15 amino acids. CDR3 sequence (DNA): TGCGCCAGCAGCTTCTGGAGTCAGGGCGGCTACGAGCAGTACTTC. As protein: CASSFWSQGGYEQYF.

The gene calls are TRBV4-1 and TRBJ2-1; the match to TRBD2 covers 9 bases. The CDR3 consists of 15 residues. V gave up 0 bases and J gave up 4 bases; unmatched junction bases: 1. Germline CDR1 is MGHRA and CDR2 is YSYEKL. The CDR3 is CASSQDSGGYNEQFF. The CDR3 DNA reads as TGCGCCAGCAGCCAAGACAGCGGGGGGTACAATGAGCAGTTCTTC.

A few counts support this clone. The genes are TRBV6-5 and TRBJ1-5; a possible D gene is TRBD1 (5 bases). In germline, CDR1 is MNHEY, CDR2 SVGAGI. Trimming shortened V by 3 bases and J by 3 bases, and 9 bases separated the two germline ends. The CDR3 length is 14 residues. The CDR3 region has the DNA TGTGCCAGCAGTTATATGACAGTCAATCAGCCCCAGCATTTT. It encodes CASSYMTVNQPQHF.

The V call is TRBV6-5, the J call TRBJ1-5; 7 bases are shared with TRBD1. The germline V gene encodes CDR1 MNHEY and CDR2 SVGAGI. J was trimmed by 3 bases and V by 5 bases; bases with no gene match: 4. There are 14 residues in the CDR3. The CDR3 reads CASSTGQSNQPQHF. The CDR3 DNA reads TGTGCCAGCAGTACGGGACAGTCCAATCAGCCCCAGCATTTT.

This clone was counted only a few times. The rearrangement links TRBV19 to TRBJ2-2; 8 bases align to TRBD1. CDR1 is LNHDA, CDR2 SQIVND, per germline (reference sequence). V shed 3 bases and J 7 bases; nucleotides not matched to a gene: 7. The CDR3 runs 15 residues. The CDR3 nucleotides are TGTGCCAGTAGTATCCACAGGGGGTCCGGCGGGGAGCTGTTTTTT. It codes for CASSIHRGSGGELFF.

The chain couples TRBV28 to TRBJ1-2; D remains unclear. The CDR3 totals 15 residues. The germline CDR1 and CDR2 sequences are MDHEN and SYDVKM. Trimming stripped 5 bases from V and 4 bases from J, with 17 bases between. This chain's CDR3 is CASSAQAGVGYGYTF. As DNA, the CDR3 is TGTGCCAGCAGTGCCCAGGCGGGTGTTGGCTATGGCTACACCTTC.

The sample holds a few counts of this clone. For the CDR3, the DNA is TGTGCCAGTAGTATGTCGCAGGGTAGCAATCAGCCCCAGCATTTT. This encodes CASSMSQGSNQPQHF. The V and J genes are TRBV19 and TRBJ1-5; weak D call: TRBD1 (5 bases). V was cut by 3 bases and J by 0 bases, with 9 bases left in between. The CDR3 has 15 amino acids. Germline CDR1 reads LNHDA; CDR2 reads SQIVND (reference sequence).

This clone was picked up a small number of times. The chain combines TRBV13 with TRBJ2-1; TRBD2 agrees at 7 bases. This CDR3 spans 15 amino acids. The V segment lost 6 bases and the J segment 3 bases; nucleotides outside the gene matches: 8. Germline loops: CDR1 PRHDT, CDR2 FYEKMQ (reference sequence). DNA for the CDR3: TGTGCCAGCAGATCCCCGCCGGGGGGCTACAATGAGCAGTTCTTC. This translates into CASRSPPGGYNEQFF.

The chain couples TRBV7-9 to TRBJ2-7, with 7 bases identical to TRBD1. The CDR3 is 14 residues long. From germline, CDR1 is SEHNR and CDR2 FQNEAQ (reference sequence). The V and J ends lost 5 bases and 5 bases, in that order; junction bases with no gene match: 9. The CDR3 region has the DNA TGTGCCAGCAGCCCCCAGACAGGGCTACACGAGCAGTACTTC. Its translation: CASSPQTGLHEQYF.

The gene calls are TRBV7-6 and TRBJ2-5; 7 positions agree with TRBD2. The CDR3 spans 17 residues. Trimming cost V 5 bases and J 3 bases; bases outside gene matches: 15. Germline CDR1 SGHVS, CDR2 FNYEAQ. The CDR3 region is CASSRTTSAWGKETQYF. The CDR3 nucleotides read TGTGCCAGCAGCCGAACTACTAGCGCTTGGGGAAAAGAGACCCAGTACTTC. Looking up the rest from reference TRBV7-6 and TRBJ2-5 gives the full variable domain: GAGVSQSPRYKVTKRGQDVALRCDPISGHVSLYWYRQALGQGPEFLTYFNYEAQQDKSGLPNDRFSAERPEGSISTLTIQRTEQRDSAMYRCASSRTTSAWGKETQYFGPGTRLLVL.

This chain connects TRBV10-3 to TRBJ2-3, with TRBD1 identical over 12 bases. The V segment lost 10 bases and the J segment 3 bases; nucleotides outside the gene matches: 14. This CDR3 contains 17 residues. Germline loops: CDR1 ENHRY, CDR2 SYGVKD. This CDR3 reads CATQGQGAAFETDTQYF. The CDR3 DNA reads TGTGCCACCCAGGGACAGGGGGCCGCATTTGAGACAGATACGCAGTATTTT.